This T cell receptor beta chain was found in a study of identical twins. This clonotype was detected a few times. Antigen: not known. Findings and limits, study-wide: Alpha sequences out of frame and shared by twins had excess low generation probability.

After template switching added a universal primer site, the resulting cDNA carried unique molecular identifiers. Via MiXCR, TCRdb re-called the 5' RACE reads, giving one row per CDR3 protein. Found here are more than 1.5 million distinct CDR3 sequences, under 35% of them singletons; the top ten hold about 0.3%. Sequenced sample: cord blood. This receptor was obtained from a newborn girl in good health.

The DNA for the CDR3 is TGTGCCATCAGTCCTACAGGGGTTGAGCAGTTCTTC. Encoded protein: CAISPTGVEQFF. The chain has TRBV10-3 and TRBJ2-1, with TRBD1 matching 7 bases. In germline, CDR1 is ENHRY, CDR2 SYGVKD. J lost 9 bases, V lost 5 bases, and 4 bases had no gene match. The CDR3 loop spans 12 amino acids.